The 18 T cell receptor beta chains reported below all come from one sample, sequenced in a study of blood T cell repertoires in COVID-19. Sequencing was performed with immunoSEQ multiplex PCR; in TCRdb, only in-frame clones are kept and a portion is missing. The table shows around 50,000 clones, with 75% to 90% occurring only once. The source material was peripheral blood. These receptors were taken from a man between 60 and 75 years old with acute or convalescent COVID-19.

The CDR3 loop is CASSSATPYGYTF. In DNA, the CDR3 is TGTGCCAGCAGCTCCGCCACACCTTATGGCTACACCTTC. The chain couples TRBV5-4 to TRBJ1-2, with unresolved D. This CDR3 is built from 13 residues. CDR1 is SGHNT, CDR2 YYREEE, per germline (reference sequence). The V and J ends lost 3 bases and 5 bases respectively, with 11 bases between them.

This clone is a singleton in its sample. The V gene is TRBV4-1, the J gene TRBJ2-7; 7 bases agree with TRBD1. J lost 3 bases, V lost 0 bases, and 5 bases had no gene match. This CDR3 region has 15 residues. Germline V CDR1 and CDR2: MGHRA, YSYEKL. CDR3 sequence (DNA): TGCGCCAGCAGCCAAGATGGGGGACAGTTCTACGAGCAGTACTTC. Translating it yields CASSQDGGQFYEQYF.

The sample holds a few counts of this clone. The V gene is TRBV14, the J gene TRBJ2-6; TRBD2 aligns across 8 bases. Germline loops: CDR1 SGHDN, CDR2 FVKESK. J lost 4 bases, V lost 1 base, and 6 bases had no gene match. The CDR3 extends over 17 amino acids. For the CDR3, the DNA is TGTGCCAGCAGCCAAGGCGGCGGGGGGACCGGGGCCAACGTCCTGACTTTC. This sequence encodes CASSQGGGGTGANVLTF.

Here the CDR3 reads CASSPGLHNEQFF. The CDR3 DNA sequence: TGTGCCAGCAGCCCCGGACTGCACAATGAGCAGTTCTTC. The chain recombines TRBV7-3 with TRBJ2-1, with D possibly being TRBD2 (5 bases). V dropped 5 bases and J dropped 5 bases, with 10 bases sitting between them. The CDR3 sequence is 13 residues long. Germline V CDR1 and CDR2: SGHTA, FQGTGA. Filled out from reference TRBV7-3 and TRBJ2-1, the complete variable domain reads GAGVSQTPSNKVTEKGKYVELRCDPISGHTALYWYRQSLGQGPEFLIYFQGTGAADDSGLPNDRFFAVRPEGSVSTLKIQRTERGDSAVYLCASSPGLHNEQFFGPGTRLTVL.

This clone showed up just once. V gene TRBV7-8 combines with J gene TRBJ2-2; no clear D. V was pared by 1 base and J by 0 bases, with 15 bases between. The germline CDR1 and CDR2 sequences are SGHVS and FQNEAQ. This CDR3 contains 18 residues. CDR3 nucleotides: TGTGCCAGCAGCTTAGTCTCAGTTTCTTTATCGAACACCGGGGAGCTGTTTTTT. Translating it yields CASSLVSVSLSNTGELFF.

The genes are TRBV5-4 and TRBJ2-6; D might be TRBD1 (5 bases). Germline CDR1 reads SGHNT; CDR2 reads YYREEE (reference sequence). This CDR3 spans 17 amino acids. Deletions cut 4 bases from V and 2 bases from J, with 16 bases between. The CDR3 DNA reads TGTGCCAGCAGCCCGTCCCCCCCAGGGACTGGGGCCAACGTCCTGACTTTC. It is translated as CASSPSPPGTGANVLTF.

The chain has TRBV29-1 and TRBJ1-1; no definite D call. Germline CDR1 and CDR2: SQVTM and ANQGSEA. Trimming took 4 bases from V and 3 from J, leaving 9 bases between them. The CDR3 spans 12 residues. The CDR3 DNA reads as TGCAGCGTTGCCCGAGGATACACTGAAGCTTTCTTT. It codes for CSVARGYTEAFF.

This clone was seen more than once but under ten times. The V gene is TRBV7-9, the J gene TRBJ1-2; 7 bases map to TRBD1. CDR3 length equals 13 residues. The V gene's germline CDR1 is SEHNR and CDR2 FQNEAQ (reference sequence). V lost 4 bases and J lost 7; bases outside the gene matches: 6. CDR3 amino acids: CASSSRQGGGYTF. The CDR3 DNA reads TGTGCCAGCAGCTCTCGACAGGGAGGTGGCTACACCTTC.

The rearrangement uses TRBV25-1 and TRBJ1-2; unclear D gene. The V end lost 2 bases, the J end lost 4 bases, and 8 bases lay between the germline ends. Germline V lookup: CDR1 MGHDK, CDR2 SYGVNS. The CDR3 covers 13 residues. Here the CDR3 DNA reads TGTGCCAGCAGTGAAATAAGCGCCTATGGCTACACCTTC. Translated: CASSEISAYGYTF.

The V and J genes are TRBV7-2 and TRBJ2-1; perhaps TRBD2 as D (6 bases). The CDR3 consists of 15 residues. V lost 3 bases and J lost 7, with 16 bases in between. In germline, CDR1 is SGHTA, CDR2 FQGNSA. CDR3 DNA sequence: TGTGCCAGCAGCTTTTGGCACGGGGGAGCTAATGAGCAGTTCTTC. Amino acid sequence: CASSFWHGGANEQFF.

This rearrangement joins TRBV6-5 to TRBJ1-2, with D unclear. The CDR3 consists of 13 residues. Germline lookup yields CDR1 MNHEY and CDR2 SVGAGI. The V end was cut by 6 bases, the J end by 6 bases, with 14 bases between. The CDR3 protein is CASSPRGDDGYTF. The DNA of the CDR3 is TGTGCCAGCAGCCCACGCGGGGATGATGGCTACACCTTC.

Written as DNA, the CDR3 is TGTGCCAGCAGCCAAGATACAGGTCAGCCCCAGCATTTT. Its protein product is CASSQDTGQPQHF. The chain recombines TRBV3-1 (or the pseudogene TRBV3-2) with TRBJ1-5; TRBD1 is a possible D gene (5 bases). The germline V gene encodes CDR1 LGHDT and CDR2 YNNKEL (reference sequence). Trimming cost V 0 bases and J 6 bases, with 6 bases left between them. The CDR3 contains 13 residues.

This rearrangement joins TRBV5-4 to TRBJ1-3; TRBD1 is a possible D gene (5 bases). V lost 4 bases, J lost 2 bases, and 16 bases lay in between. Germline V gives CDR1 SGHNT, CDR2 YYREEE (reference sequence). This CDR3 contains 16 residues. The CDR3 sequence: CASSPGSRGTGNTIYF. The CDR3 region has the DNA TGTGCCAGCAGCCCAGGCTCCCGGGGGACTGGAAACACCATATATTTT.

A remark on this clone: One junction end disagrees with the germline gene, perhaps due to a read error. The chain recombines TRBV6-2 or TRBV6-3 with TRBJ2-1; perhaps TRBD1 as D (7 bases). The germline V gene has CDR1 MNHEY and CDR2 SVGEGT. The CDR3 contains 15 residues. Here the CDR3 reads CASSNSPGDSSYTLF. CDR3 nucleotide sequence: TGTGCCAGCAGTAATAGCCCGGGGGACAGCTCTTATACTCTCTTC.

The rearrangement links TRBV2 to TRBJ1-2; D unresolved. V was shortened by 5 bases and J by 0 bases, with 10 bases between the two germline ends. The germline CDR1 and CDR2 sequences are SNHLY and FYNNEI. The CDR3 runs 14 residues. CDR3 DNA sequence: TGTGCCAGCAGTCCAGTTTCAGCTAACTATGGCTACACCTTC. Encoded protein: CASSPVSANYGYTF.

V is TRBV7-2 and J is TRBJ1-6; the D gene is possibly TRBD1 (5 bases). Trimming shortened V by 3 bases and J by 5 bases, and 11 bases separated the two germline ends. The germline V gene encodes CDR1 SGHTA and CDR2 FQGNSA. The CDR3 covers 15 residues. CDR3 in DNA: TGTGCCAGCAGCTTGGGCAGGGTAAATAATTCACCCCTCCACTTT. This sequence encodes CASSLGRVNNSPLHF.

The chain recombines TRBV28 with TRBJ1-2; D possibly corresponds to TRBD1 (6 bases). Germline V gene lookup returns CDR1 MDHEN and CDR2 SYDVKM. The germline V and J ends were trimmed by 8 bases and 0 bases, with 25 bases remaining between them. This CDR3 is 18 amino acids long. CDR3 sequence: CASFRWGRRPDTNYGYTF. DNA for the CDR3: TGTGCCAGCTTCAGATGGGGGCGGCGGCCGGATACTAACTATGGCTACACCTTC.

This sequence joins TRBV11-3 and TRBJ2-7; TRBD2 matches 8 bases. This CDR3 spans 14 amino acids. The V gene's germline CDR1 is SGHNT and CDR2 YENEEA. V shed 5 bases and J 7 bases; nucleotides not matched to a gene: 10. In nucleotides, the CDR3 is TGTGCCAGCAGCCCCAGCGGGAGAATACAAGAGCAGTACTTC. Its protein product is CASSPSGRIQEQYF.